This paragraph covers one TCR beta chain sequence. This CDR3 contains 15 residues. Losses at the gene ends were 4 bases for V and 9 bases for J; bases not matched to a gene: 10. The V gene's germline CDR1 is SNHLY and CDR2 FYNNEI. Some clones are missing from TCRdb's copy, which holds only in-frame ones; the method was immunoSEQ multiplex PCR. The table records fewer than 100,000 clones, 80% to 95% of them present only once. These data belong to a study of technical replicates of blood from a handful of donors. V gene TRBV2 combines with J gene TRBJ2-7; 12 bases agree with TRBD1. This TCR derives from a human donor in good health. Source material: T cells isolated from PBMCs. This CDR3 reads CASSVTGTGGSGQYF. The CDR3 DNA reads TGTGCCAGCAGTGTGACCGGGACAGGGGGCTCCGGGCAGTACTTC.